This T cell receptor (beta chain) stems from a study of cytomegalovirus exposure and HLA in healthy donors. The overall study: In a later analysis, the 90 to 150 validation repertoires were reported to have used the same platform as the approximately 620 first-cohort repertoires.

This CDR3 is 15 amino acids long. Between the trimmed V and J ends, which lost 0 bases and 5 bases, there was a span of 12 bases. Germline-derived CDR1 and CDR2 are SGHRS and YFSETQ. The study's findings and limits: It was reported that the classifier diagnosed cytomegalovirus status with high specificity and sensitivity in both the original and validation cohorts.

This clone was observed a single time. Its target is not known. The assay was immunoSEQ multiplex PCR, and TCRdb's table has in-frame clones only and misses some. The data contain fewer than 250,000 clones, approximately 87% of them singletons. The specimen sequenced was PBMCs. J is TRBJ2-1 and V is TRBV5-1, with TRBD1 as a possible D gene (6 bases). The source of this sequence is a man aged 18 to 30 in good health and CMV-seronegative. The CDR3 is CASSLAGDINNEQFF. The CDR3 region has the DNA TGCGCCAGCAGCTTGGCCGGGGACATTAACAATGAGCAGTTCTTC. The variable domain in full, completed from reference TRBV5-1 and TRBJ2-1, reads KAGVTQTPRYLIKTRGQQVTLSCSPISGHRSVSWYQQTPGQGLQFLFEYFSETQRNKGNFPGRFSGRQFSNSRSEMNVSTLELGDSALYLCASSLAGDINNEQFFGPGTRLTVL.